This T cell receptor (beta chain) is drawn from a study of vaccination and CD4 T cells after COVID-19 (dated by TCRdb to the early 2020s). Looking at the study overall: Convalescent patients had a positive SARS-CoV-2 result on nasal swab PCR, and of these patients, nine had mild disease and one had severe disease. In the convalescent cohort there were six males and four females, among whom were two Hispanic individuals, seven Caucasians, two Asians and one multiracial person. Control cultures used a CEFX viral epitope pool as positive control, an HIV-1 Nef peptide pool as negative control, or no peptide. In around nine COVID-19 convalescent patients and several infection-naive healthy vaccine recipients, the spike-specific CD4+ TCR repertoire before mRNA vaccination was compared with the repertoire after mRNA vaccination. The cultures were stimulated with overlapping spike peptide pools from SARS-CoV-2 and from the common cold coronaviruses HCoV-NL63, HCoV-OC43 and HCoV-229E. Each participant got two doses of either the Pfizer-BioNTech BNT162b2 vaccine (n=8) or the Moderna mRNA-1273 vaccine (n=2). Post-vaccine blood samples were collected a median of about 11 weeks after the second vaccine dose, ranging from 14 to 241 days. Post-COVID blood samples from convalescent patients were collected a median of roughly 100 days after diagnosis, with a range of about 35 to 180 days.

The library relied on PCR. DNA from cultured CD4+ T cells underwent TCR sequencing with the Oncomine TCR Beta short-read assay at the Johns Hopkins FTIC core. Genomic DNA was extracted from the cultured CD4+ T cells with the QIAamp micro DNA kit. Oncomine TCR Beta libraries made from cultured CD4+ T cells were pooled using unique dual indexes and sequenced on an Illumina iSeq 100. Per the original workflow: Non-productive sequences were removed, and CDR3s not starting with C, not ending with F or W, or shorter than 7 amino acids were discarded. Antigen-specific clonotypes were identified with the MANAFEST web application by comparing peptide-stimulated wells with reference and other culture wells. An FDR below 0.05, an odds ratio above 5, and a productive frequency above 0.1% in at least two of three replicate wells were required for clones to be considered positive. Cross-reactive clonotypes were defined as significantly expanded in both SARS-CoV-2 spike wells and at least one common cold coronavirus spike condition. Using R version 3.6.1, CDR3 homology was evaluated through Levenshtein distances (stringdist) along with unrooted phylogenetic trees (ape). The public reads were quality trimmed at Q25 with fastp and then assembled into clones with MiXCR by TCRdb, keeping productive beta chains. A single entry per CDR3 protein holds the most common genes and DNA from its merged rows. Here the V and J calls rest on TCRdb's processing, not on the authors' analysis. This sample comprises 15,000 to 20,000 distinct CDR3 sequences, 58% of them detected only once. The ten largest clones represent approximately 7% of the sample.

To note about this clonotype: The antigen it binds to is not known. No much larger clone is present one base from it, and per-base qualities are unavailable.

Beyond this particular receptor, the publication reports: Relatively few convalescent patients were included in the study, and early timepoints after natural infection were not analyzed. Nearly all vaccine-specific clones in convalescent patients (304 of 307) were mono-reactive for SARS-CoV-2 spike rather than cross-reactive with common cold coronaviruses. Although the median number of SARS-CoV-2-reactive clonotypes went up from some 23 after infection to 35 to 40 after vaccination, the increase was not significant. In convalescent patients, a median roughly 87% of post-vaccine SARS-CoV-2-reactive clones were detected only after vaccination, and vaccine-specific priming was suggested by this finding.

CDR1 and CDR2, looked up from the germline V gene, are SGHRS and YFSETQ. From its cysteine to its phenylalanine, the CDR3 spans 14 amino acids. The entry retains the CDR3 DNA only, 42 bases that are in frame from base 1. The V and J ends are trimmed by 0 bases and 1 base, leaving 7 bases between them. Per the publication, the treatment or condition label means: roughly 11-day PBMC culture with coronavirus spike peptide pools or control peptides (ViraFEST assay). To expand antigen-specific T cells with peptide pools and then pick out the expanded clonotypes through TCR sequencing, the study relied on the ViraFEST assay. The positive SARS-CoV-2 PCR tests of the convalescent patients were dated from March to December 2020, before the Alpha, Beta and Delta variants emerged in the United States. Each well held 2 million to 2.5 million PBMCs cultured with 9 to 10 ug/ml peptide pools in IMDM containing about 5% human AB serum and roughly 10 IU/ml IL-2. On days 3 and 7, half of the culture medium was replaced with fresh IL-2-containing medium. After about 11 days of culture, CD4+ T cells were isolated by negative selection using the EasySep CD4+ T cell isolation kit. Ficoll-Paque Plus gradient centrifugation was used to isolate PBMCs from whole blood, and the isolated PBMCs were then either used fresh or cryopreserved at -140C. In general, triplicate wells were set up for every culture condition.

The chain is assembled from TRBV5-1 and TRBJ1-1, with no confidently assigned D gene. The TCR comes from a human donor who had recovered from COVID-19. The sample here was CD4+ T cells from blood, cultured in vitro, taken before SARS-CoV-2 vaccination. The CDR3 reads CASSLATANTEAFF. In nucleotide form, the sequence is TGCGCCAGCAGCTTGGCCACAGCGAACACTGAAGCTTTCTTT.